This record concerns one TCR beta chain sequence. This clone was counted at least ten times. Its antigen specificity is not known. No base quality values were provided; no much bigger clone lies one nucleotide off. Each donor gave one peripheral blood draw, averaging roughly 100 mL, which was collected into heparinised tubes. A BD FACSAria II was used to sort naive, central memory, regulatory and stem cell-like memory CD4+ T cells with a panel that included CD45RO, CCR7, CD25, CD127, CD95 and CD27. A purity above 95% was achieved for all sorted populations. PBMCs were isolated right away by Lymphoprep density gradient centrifugation and were stained directly, without culture. Samples were stained and sorted in pairs, with one healthy donor and one patient per experiment, so that batch effects were minimized. This sample was included in a study of beta chain features in type 1 diabetes (dated by TCRdb to the late 2010s). Regarding the research as a whole: Patients and healthy donors did not differ in mean age, gender distribution, total cell number or subset yield. A total of 107,917,701 sorted cells were examined across all samples, and the number of cells per subset was strongly correlated with RNA yield. The study compared TCRB repertoires of sorted circulating CD4+ T cell subsets between recently diagnosed type 1 diabetes patients and matched healthy donors. Naive and central memory subsets were obtained from all 30 or so donors, but regulatory and stem cell-like memory subsets were isolated from only 8 patients and roughly 8 healthy donors.

The entire isolated RNA was reverse transcribed using the High Capacity cDNA Reverse Transcription Kit, and thus expressed TCRB transcripts were sequenced. Naive, central memory and regulatory T cell samples underwent deep immunoSEQ sequencing, averaging about 3.57 million total reads per sample. Sorted cells were lysed in RLT buffer, and RNA was extracted using DNase-treated RNeasy Micro or Mini kits according to cell number. Each cell subset was processed separately to prevent cross-contamination, with patient and healthy donor samples processed together. TCRB sequences were amplified from cDNA with the immunoSEQ multiplex PCR, producing 87-bp fragments spanning the CDR3 region. Amplicons were sequenced on the Illumina HiSeq platform. In the authors' own workflow: Synthetic template baselines were used to correct PCR bias computationally, reads within Hamming distance 2 were collapsed, and singletons that could not be merged were discarded. Reads were aligned against IMGT so that V, D and J genes, CDR3 length and insertions or deletions at six rearrangement sites could be assigned. Clonotype counts were normalized to sorted cell number within each subset before computing true diversity and Gini coefficients with the tcR R package. The overlap coefficient, calculated on TCRB nucleotide sequences, was used to quantify repertoire sharing. Out-of-frame TCRB sequences from naive cells were analyzed as a proxy for the pre-selection repertoire. The immuneACCESS repertoire file appears here via TCRdb, limited to in-frame rearrangements. These files lack a portion of the clones; in checked studies, under half of the deficit traces to unresolved V genes, and the cause of the others is not known. The V and J calls and clone size are taken from that table; D and trimming were inferred from the DNA. The sample has hundreds of thousands of clones on record, roughly 16% of them singletons. In total, the top ten clones hold 0.02% to 0.03% of the sample.

What the study reported, not specific to this receptor: Shorter templates might be favored by PCR, yet because patient and control samples were amplified and corrected together, any such skew would affect both groups equally. HLA sub-analyses involved small numbers of individuals, so any influence of HLA type on TCRB rearrangement remained unresolved. A moderate but significant shortening of TCRB CDR3 length was observed in type 1 diabetes patients in all four CD4+ subsets. Because cDNA was sequenced instead of genomic DNA, activated cells with high expression could be over-represented, although the groups did not differ in activation or CD3 levels. Patients with type 1 diabetes made fewer insertions and deleted more nucleotides at VDJ recombination sites, implying thymic rearrangement abnormalities. Naive, central memory and regulatory TCRB repertoires appeared to be more similar among patients than among healthy donors.

The source material was naive CD4+ T cells from blood. The cell subset or site label corresponds to: true naive CD4+ T cells. The receptor's source is a young woman in good health.

This receptor has the CDR3 CASSPQGMGEQFF. The DNA sequence is given as TGTGCCAGCAGCCCGCAGGGGATGGGTGAGCAGTTCTTC. The sequence is built from TRBV14 and TRBJ2-1; TRBD1 might be the D gene, on 6 matching bases. The CDR3 starts with the cysteine, ends with the phenylalanine, and has 13 residues. Just CDR3 DNA is preserved here, 39 bases in frame from base 1. A distance of 13 bases separates the germline ends of V and J, which lose 4 bases and 9 bases respectively. CDR1 and CDR2 (SGHDN, FVKESK) derive from the germline V gene.